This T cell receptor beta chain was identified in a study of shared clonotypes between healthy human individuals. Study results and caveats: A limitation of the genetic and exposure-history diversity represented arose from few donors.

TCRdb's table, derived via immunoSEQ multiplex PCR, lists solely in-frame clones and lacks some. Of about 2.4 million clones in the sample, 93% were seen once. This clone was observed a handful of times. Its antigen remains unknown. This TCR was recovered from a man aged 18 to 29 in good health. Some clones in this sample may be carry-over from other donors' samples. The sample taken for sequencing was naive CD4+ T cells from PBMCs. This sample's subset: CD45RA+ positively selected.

The CDR3 protein is CSGGTVNTEAFF. The DNA of the CDR3 is TGCAGCGGGGGGACGGTGAACACTGAAGCTTTCTTT. This chain joins TRBV29-1 and TRBJ1-1; tentatively, D is TRBD1 (5 bases). Germline loops: CDR1 SQVTM, CDR2 ANQGSEA. The length of the CDR3 is 12 residues. Deletions cut 7 bases from V and 0 bases from J, with 9 bases between.